This T cell receptor beta chain is from a study of control samples from healthy donors and cancer patients. This clone was observed a single time. Trimming at V came to 4 bases and at J to 6 bases, leaving 14 bases not matched to a gene. Germline CDR1 is LGHDT and CDR2 is YNNKEL (reference sequence). This CDR3 is built from 19 residues. The method was immunoSEQ multiplex PCR; TCRdb's version includes in-frame clones alone and lacks a portion of them. The repertoire consists of some 140,000 clones, with roughly nine tenths occurring once and the leading ten covering around 9%. The chain combines TRBV3-1 (or the pseudogene TRBV3-2) with TRBJ2-2; 13 nucleotides line up with TRBD2. The clonotype originates from a woman under 40 in good health. The specimen sequenced was blood. CDR3 bases: TGTGCCAGCAGCCGCGCGTCCCTTGGACTAGCGGGAGTAGCCGGGGAGCTGTTTTTT. Its translation: CASSRASLGLAGVAGELFF.